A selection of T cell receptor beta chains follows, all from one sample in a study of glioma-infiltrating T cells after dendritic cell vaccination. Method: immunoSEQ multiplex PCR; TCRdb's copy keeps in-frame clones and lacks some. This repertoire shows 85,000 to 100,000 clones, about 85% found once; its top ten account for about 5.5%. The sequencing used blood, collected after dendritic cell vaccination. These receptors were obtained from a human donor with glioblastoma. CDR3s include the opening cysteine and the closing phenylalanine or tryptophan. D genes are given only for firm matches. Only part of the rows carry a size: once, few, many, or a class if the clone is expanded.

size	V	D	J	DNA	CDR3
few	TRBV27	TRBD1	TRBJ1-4	TGTGCCAGCAGCAACAGGGGGTCTAATGAAAAACTGTTTTTT	CASSNRGSNEKLFF
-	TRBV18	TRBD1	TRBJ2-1	TGTGCCAGCTCTGACCGACAGGGGTATAATGAGCAGTTCTTC	CASSDRQGYNEQFF
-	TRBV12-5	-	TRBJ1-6	TGTGCTAGTGGTCCTTCAGGACTCTCGGGGAATTCACCCCTCCACTTT	CASGPSGLSGNSPLHF
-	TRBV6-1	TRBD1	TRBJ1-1	TGTGCCAGCAGTGAAATGGCAGGGGGGAACACTGAAGCTTTCTTT	CASSEMAGGNTEAFF
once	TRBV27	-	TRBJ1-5	TGTGCCAGCAGTTCCTTGACCGGGACTCGGCATTTT	CASSSLTGTRHF
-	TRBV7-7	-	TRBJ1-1	TGTGCTAGCAGCCGTCACAGAGACACTGAAGCTTTCTTT	CASSRHRDTEAFF
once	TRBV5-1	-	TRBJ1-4	TGCGCCAGCAGCTTACAGGGATCTAATGAAAAACTGTTTTTT	CASSLQGSNEKLFF
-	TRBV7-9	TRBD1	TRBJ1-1	TGTGCCAGCAGCTTAGCAGGGACAGGGGGGAGGACTGAAGCTTTCTTT	CASSLAGTGGRTEAFF
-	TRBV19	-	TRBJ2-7	TGTGCCAGTAGCCCAAGCATATACTACGAGCAGTACTTC	CASSPSIYYEQYF
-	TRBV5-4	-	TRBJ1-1	TGTGCCAGCAGCTTGGGGACAGTGAACACTGAAGCTTTCTTT	CASSLGTVNTEAFF
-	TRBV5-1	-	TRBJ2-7	TGCGCCAGCAGCTTGGACGCGAGGCAGACCTACGAGCAGTACTTC	CASSLDARQTYEQYF
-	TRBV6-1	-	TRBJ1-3	TGTGCCAGCAGTGTGGGAGGGAGTGGAAACACCATATATTTT	CASSVGGSGNTIYF
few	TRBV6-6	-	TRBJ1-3	TGTGCCAGCAGTTACTCGGCGGGTACCGGAAACACCATATATTTT	CASSYSAGTGNTIYF
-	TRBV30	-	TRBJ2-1	TGTGCCTGGGGTAGGGGATCCCTCCCACCCAATGAGCAGTTCTTC	CAWGRGSLPPNEQFF
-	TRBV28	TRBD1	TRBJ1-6	TGTGCCAGCAGTTTATATTCCGGGACAGGGCCCAGCTCCTATAATTCACCCCTCCACTTT	CASSLYSGTGPSSYNSPLHF
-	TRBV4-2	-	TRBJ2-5	TGTGCCAGCAGCCAATGGGGGGAGGCACAAGAGACCCAGTACTTC	CASSQWGEAQETQYF
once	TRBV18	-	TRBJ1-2	TGTGCCAGCTCAGCCAGGACACTGGAGGGCTACACCTTC	CASSARTLEGYTF
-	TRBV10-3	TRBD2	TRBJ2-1	TGTGCCATCAGTGAGTCCGGACTAGCGGGAGGCTCCTACAATGAGCAGTTCTTC	CAISESGLAGGSYNEQFF
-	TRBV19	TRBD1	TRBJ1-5	TGTGCCAGTACCGCCGGGACAGGGCGAAGCAATCAGCCCCAGCATTTT	CASTAGTGRSNQPQHF
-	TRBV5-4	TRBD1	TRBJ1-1	TGTGCCAGCAGCGTTACAGGGGGCAGCGCTGAAGCTTTCTTT	CASSVTGGSAEAFF
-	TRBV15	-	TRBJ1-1	TGTGCCACCAGCAGAGCTGGCAGGGTAGGTACTGAAGCTTTCTTT	CATSRAGRVGTEAFF
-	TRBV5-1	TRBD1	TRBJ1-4	TGCGCCAGCAGCACAGGGACAGGGGATGGGGAAAAACTGTTTTTT	CASSTGTGDGEKLFF
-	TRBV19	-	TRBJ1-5	TGTGCCAGTACGGGGGTCGAGGTTTTTGGCAATCAGCCCCAGCATTTT	CASTGVEVFGNQPQHF
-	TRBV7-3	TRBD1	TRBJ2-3	TGTGCCAGCAGCGCCACAGGGGCAGATACGCAGTATTTT	CASSATGADTQYF
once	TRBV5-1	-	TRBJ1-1	TGCGCCAGCAGCTCACACAGGGCGGGCACTGAAGCTTTCTTT	CASSSHRAGTEAFF
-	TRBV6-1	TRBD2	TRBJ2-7	TGTGCCAGCAGTGCGGTTCGGGGGGCCTACGAGCAGTACTTC	CASSAVRGAYEQYF
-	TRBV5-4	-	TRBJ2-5	TGTGCCAGCAGCTTGGCAGGGGTTCAGGAGACCCAGTACTTC	CASSLAGVQETQYF
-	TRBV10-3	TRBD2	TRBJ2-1	TGTGCCATCAGTGAACGGGGGGGTCAGAACTCCTACAATGAGCAGTTCTTC	CAISERGGQNSYNEQFF
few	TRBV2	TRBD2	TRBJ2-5	TGTGCCAGCACAACGGGACTAGCGGGGCCTCAAGAGACCCAGTACTTC	CASTTGLAGPQETQYF
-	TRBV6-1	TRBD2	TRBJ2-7	TGTGCCAGCAGTGAACCGGGACTAGCGGGCCGCGAGCAGTACTTC	CASSEPGLAGREQYF
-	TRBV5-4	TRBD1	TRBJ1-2	TGTGCCAGCAGCGCCCGGACAGGGGCAGACTATGGCTACACCTTC	CASSARTGADYGYTF
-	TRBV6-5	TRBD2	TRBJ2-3	TGTGCCAGCAGTTACGGCGGGGGGCCTACAGATACGCAGTATTTT	CASSYGGGPTDTQYF
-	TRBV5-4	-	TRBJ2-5	TGTGCCAGCAGCTTGGGGGGCGGCCAGGGAGAGACCCAGTACTTC	CASSLGGGQGETQYF
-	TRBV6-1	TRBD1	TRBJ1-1	TGTGCCAGCAGGTACGGACAGGGGAACACTGAAGCTTTCTTT	CASRYGQGNTEAFF
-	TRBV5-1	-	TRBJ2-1	TGCGCCAGCAGCTTGCGGGCAGGGGCGCCGCCATACAATGAGCAGTTCTTC	CASSLRAGAPPYNEQFF
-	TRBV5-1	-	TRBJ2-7	TGCGCCAGCAGCTTGGAACCAGGGATGGACGAGCAGTACTTC	CASSLEPGMDEQYF
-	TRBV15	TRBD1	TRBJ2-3	TGTGCCACCAGCAGGACAGGGAGTAGGGGCACAGATACGCAGTATTTT	CATSRTGSRGTDTQYF
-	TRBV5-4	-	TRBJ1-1	TGTGCCAGCAGCTGGGCGGGAGCCACTGAAGCTTTCTTT	CASSWAGATEAFF
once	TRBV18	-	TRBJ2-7	TGTGCCAGCTCACCGGTAGGGGGAAGGGCCTACGAGCAGTACTTC	CASSPVGGRAYEQYF
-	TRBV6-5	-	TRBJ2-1	TGTGCCAGCAGTTACGACACGCCCTACGGCTACAATGAGCAGTTCTTC	CASSYDTPYGYNEQFF
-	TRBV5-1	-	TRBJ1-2	TGCGCCAGCAGTCTTCATCGGGGGGATAACTATGGCTACACCTTC	CASSLHRGDNYGYTF
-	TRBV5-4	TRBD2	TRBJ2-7	TGTGCCAGCAGCCCGGTAGCGGGATCCTACGAGCAGTACTTC	CASSPVAGSYEQYF
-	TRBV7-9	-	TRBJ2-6	TGTGCCAGCAGCTTAATCAGGGGCATTATTTCTGGGGCCAACGTCCTGACTTTC	CASSLIRGIISGANVLTF
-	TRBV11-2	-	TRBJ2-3	TGTGCCAGCAGCCTTCGAGAAGGGGGGGCAGATACGCAGTATTTT	CASSLREGGADTQYF
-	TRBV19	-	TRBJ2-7	TGTGCCAGTAGTATTAATGGGCCACTTCCCTACGAGCAGTACTTC	CASSINGPLPYEQYF
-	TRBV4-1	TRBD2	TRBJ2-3	TGCGCCAGCAGCCAAGATTGGGGCGGGAGGACAGATACGCAGTATTTT	CASSQDWGGRTDTQYF
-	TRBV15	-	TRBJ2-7	TGTGCCACCAGCAGGACAGGCCGCGGGGAGCAGTACTTC	CATSRTGRGEQYF
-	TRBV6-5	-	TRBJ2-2	TGTGCCAGCAGTTACCGGACAGCGAACACCGGGGAGCTGTTTTTT	CASSYRTANTGELFF
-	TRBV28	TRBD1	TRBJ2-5	TGTGCCAGCAGTCCCGGGACAGGGTACCAAGAGACCCAGTACTTC	CASSPGTGYQETQYF
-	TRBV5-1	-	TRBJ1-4	TGCGCCAGCAGCTTTTTAGGACAGGAAAAACTGTTTTTT	CASSFLGQEKLFF